This entry is about one TCR beta chain. Study processing details: Reference gene primer amplification yielded estimated nucleated cell counts. Sequencing used immunoSEQ multiplex PCR; TCRdb keeps in-frame clones, though not all of them. That table is the source of V, J and clone size, and D and trimming were worked out from the DNA. The sample includes approximately 160,000 clones, around four fifths of them seen just once. V was shortened by 4 bases and J by 0 bases, with 12 bases between the two germline ends. The CDR3 is made up of 16 amino acids. Germline lookup yields CDR1 LNHDA and CDR2 SQIVND (reference sequence). This entry is derived from a study of blood T cell repertoires in COVID-19. At the level of the study: The United States, Italy and Spain supplied acute and convalescent COVID-19 samples.

V gene TRBV19 combines with J gene TRBJ1-4, with D tentatively TRBD1 (6 bases). The sequence came from a woman of 80 years or more with active or convalescent COVID-19. Specimen: peripheral blood. Here the CDR3 DNA reads TGTGCCAGTAGTACAAGGACAGTTGCAACTAATGAAAAACTGTTTTTT. It is translated as CASSTRTVATNEKLFF.